The 21 T cell receptor beta chains reported below all come from one sample, sequenced in a study of blood T cells in healthy people across ages. Combining a sample-barcoded 5' primer with a J-beta primer mix, a second PCR ran for 7 to 11 cycles. One entry per CDR3 protein results from TCRdb running MiXCR on the 5' RACE reads. The table lists 600,000 to 800,000 distinct CDR3 sequences, 52% of them singletons. The sample taken for sequencing was blood. These receptors came from a woman older than 75 in good health.

CDR3 coding DNA: TGCGCCAGCAGTTTATCGGAGGTGGGGTCCGGCGGGCAGTACTTC. The encoded protein is CASSLSEVGSGGQYF. The rearrangement uses TRBV4-1 and TRBJ2-7; possible D gene TRBD2, 5 bases. The CDR3 sequence is 15 residues long. Germline V gene lookup returns CDR1 MGHRA and CDR2 YSYEKL. The V and J ends lost 6 bases and 9 bases respectively, with 24 bases between them.

CDR3 sequence reads: CASSYSFAGTSGGGSTDTQYF. Here the CDR3 DNA reads TGTGCCAGCAGTTACTCCTTCGCCGGGACTAGCGGGGGAGGGAGCACAGATACGCAGTATTTT. The chain uses TRBV6-2 or TRBV6-3 and TRBJ2-3; TRBD2 matches 14 bases. Per germline, CDR1 MNHEY and CDR2 SVGEGT. This CDR3 region has 21 residues. V trimming: 0 bases; J trimming: 0 bases; junction bases outside the gene matches: 11.

This clonotype was seen only a few times. The V and J genes are TRBV7-3 and TRBJ1-2; no clear D. The CDR3 is 14 residues long. CDR1 is SGHTA, CDR2 FQGTGA, per germline. The V end was cut by 1 base, the J end by 6 bases, with 12 bases between. The CDR3 sequence: CASSLIPGSDGYTF. Here the CDR3 DNA reads TGTGCCAGCAGCTTAATCCCGGGATCTGATGGCTACACCTTC. The whole variable domain, remainder taken from reference TRBV7-3 and TRBJ1-2, is GAGVSQTPSNKVTEKGKYVELRCDPISGHTALYWYRQSLGQGPEFLIYFQGTGAADDSGLPNDRFFAVRPEGSVSTLKIQRTERGDSAVYLCASSLIPGSDGYTFGSGTRLTVV.

The chain couples TRBV6-1 to TRBJ1-4; a possible D gene is TRBD1 (6 bases). Trimming removed 4 bases at V and 8 bases at J, with 20 bases between. The CDR3 loop spans 16 amino acids. Germline V gene data show CDR1 as MNHNS and CDR2 as SASEGT. The CDR3 DNA sequence: TGTGCCAGCAGTGGAGGAGGGGCGGGGGGCCTAGAAAAACTGTTTTTT. Protein: CASSGGGAGGLEKLFF.

This clonotype was picked up many times. J is TRBJ2-1 and V is TRBV5-1; the match to TRBD2 covers 8 bases. Losses at the gene ends were 2 bases for V and 3 bases for J; bases not matched to a gene: 7. This CDR3 has 16 residues. CDR1 is SGHRS and CDR2 is YFSETQ in the germline V gene. The CDR3: CASSFDSGASYNEQFF. CDR3 nucleotide sequence: TGCGCCAGCAGCTTCGATAGCGGGGCCAGCTACAATGAGCAGTTCTTC.

This rearrangement joins TRBV29-1 to TRBJ2-3, with D perhaps matching TRBD2 (6 bases). The germline gives CDR1 SQVTM, CDR2 ANQGSEA. Trimming took off 2 bases at V and 10 bases at J, with 13 bases between the two ends. The CDR3 is 12 residues long. The CDR3 bases are TGCAGCGTTGAACAAACTAGCAGGGCGCAGTATTTT. Protein: CSVEQTSRAQYF.

J is TRBJ2-3 and V is TRBV7-2; no reliable D call. Trimming stripped 1 base from V and 0 bases from J, with 11 bases between. Looked up from germline, CDR1 is SGHTA and CDR2 is FQGNSA. The CDR3 extends over 16 amino acids. CDR3: CASSLVAPFSTDTQYF. CDR3 in DNA: TGTGCCAGCAGCTTAGTAGCCCCCTTTAGCACAGATACGCAGTATTTT.

The sample holds a few counts of this clonotype. This chain connects TRBV3-1 to TRBJ2-2; D may match TRBD1 or TRBD2 (5 bases each). The CDR3 is 16 amino acids. Trimming stripped 1 base from V and 3 bases from J, with 12 bases between. In germline, CDR1 is LGHDT, CDR2 YNNKEL (reference sequence). The CDR3 DNA sequence: TGTGCCAGCAGCCAAGCTTCCGGGGCTTACACCGGGGAGCTGTTTTTT. Its translation is CASSQASGAYTGELFF. The full variable domain, completed using reference TRBV3-1 and TRBJ2-2, is DTAVSQTPKYLVTQMGNDKSIKCEQNLGHDTMYWYKQDSKKFLKIMFSYNNKELIINETVPNRFSPKSPDKAHLNLHINSLELGDSAVYFCASSQASGAYTGELFFGEGSRLTVL.

This clonotype was seen at least ten times. This chain connects TRBV6-1 to TRBJ2-3; the D gene is possibly TRBD2 (5 bases). CDR1 and CDR2 from the germline V gene are MNHNS and SASEGT. This CDR3 region has 14 residues. Trimming stripped 3 bases from V and 0 bases from J, with 7 bases between. This CDR3 is CASSDGRSTDTQYF. CDR3 DNA: TGTGCCAGCAGTGATGGGAGAAGCACAGATACGCAGTATTTT.

This clonotype was found many times. J is TRBJ2-7 and V is TRBV27, with TRBD1 identical over 10 bases. The germline V gene has CDR1 MNHEY and CDR2 SMNVEV (reference sequence). The CDR3 consists of 15 residues. The junction had 5 bases not matched to a gene; V was cut back by 6 bases and J by 0 bases. In DNA form, the CDR3 reads TGTGCCAGCAGGGAATGGACAGGGGGCTCCTACGAGCAGTACTTC. Translated, it gives CASREWTGGSYEQYF.

This clonotype showed up just a few times. This chain links TRBV28 with TRBJ2-1; 9 nucleotides match TRBD1. The CDR3 sequence is 17 residues long. V lost 4 bases, J lost 1 base, and 8 bases stayed unmatched. The germline V gene has CDR1 MDHEN and CDR2 SYDVKM. The CDR3 nucleotides are TGTGCCAGCAGTTCTCTTCCGGGACAGGGATCCTACAATGAGCAGTTCTTC. Protein sequence: CASSSLPGQGSYNEQFF.

This clonotype was observed many times. The gene calls are TRBV4-2 and TRBJ1-6; unclear D gene. Trimming cost V 6 bases and J 10 bases, with 10 bases left between them. Germline V CDR1 and CDR2: LGHNA, YNFKEQ. The CDR3 length is 12 residues. In nucleotides, the CDR3 is TGTGCCAGCAGTACCTCCGGGTCACCCCTCCACTTT. This encodes CASSTSGSPLHF.

CDR3 protein: CASRSRVLEKLFF. The CDR3, as DNA: TGTGCCAGCAGAAGCAGGGTATTAGAAAAACTGTTTTTT. This rearrangement joins TRBV6-1 to TRBJ1-4; D possibly corresponds to TRBD1 (5 bases). The V gene's germline CDR1 is MNHNS and CDR2 SASEGT. The CDR3 covers 13 residues. V was pared by 6 bases and J by 8 bases, with 13 bases between.

On this clonotype: This may be a read error: a much more frequent sequence differs by one nucleotide. V and J are TRBV20-1 and TRBJ2-6; the D is unclear. The V and J ends lost 8 bases and 1 base respectively, with 12 bases between them. The germline CDR1 and CDR2 sequences are DFQATT and SNEGSKA (reference sequence). The CDR3 contains 14 residues. CDR3 protein: CSTKSSSGANVLTF. The DNA for the CDR3 is TGCAGTACCAAAAGTTCATCTGGGGCCAACGTCCTGACTTTC.

The chain recombines TRBV28 with TRBJ2-4; maybe TRBD2 (6 bases). Germline assignment: CDR1 MDHEN and CDR2 SYDVKM. This CDR3 region has 14 residues. The germline V and J ends were trimmed by 6 bases and 4 bases, with 13 bases remaining between them. CDR3 in DNA: TGTGCCAGCAGGCCTGGGGGAGGTAAAAACATTCAGTACTTC. Translating gives CASRPGGGKNIQYF.

This clonotype was observed a handful of times. The rearrangement uses TRBV2 and TRBJ2-5; possibly TRBD2 for D (6 bases). V was pared by 10 bases and J by 5 bases, with 23 bases between. The CDR3 loop spans 15 amino acids. Germline lookup yields CDR1 SNHLY and CDR2 FYNNEI. The CDR3 is CATQQSTSLGETQYF. The CDR3, as DNA: TGTGCCACCCAGCAGTCAACTAGCCTGGGGGAGACCCAGTACTTC. The full variable domain, with the rest looked up from reference TRBV2 and TRBJ2-5, is EPEVTQTPSHQVTQMGQEVILRCVPISNHLYFYWYRQILGQKVEFLVSFYNNEISEKSEIFDDQFSVERPDGSNFTLKIRSTKLEDSAMYFCATQQSTSLGETQYFGPGTRLLVL.

This clonotype was counted a few times. The V gene is TRBV12-3 or TRBV12-4, the J gene TRBJ1-2, with unresolved D. The CDR3 runs 12 residues. The V and J ends lost 2 bases and 7 bases respectively, with 8 bases between them. This CDR3 is CASSLSGVGYTF. CDR3 coding DNA: TGTGCCAGCAGTTTATCCGGGGTTGGCTACACCTTC.

V usage is TRBV5-1 and J usage is TRBJ2-2; D is possibly TRBD1 (6 bases). In germline, CDR1 is SGHRS, CDR2 YFSETQ. V lost 4 bases and J lost 1, with 17 bases in between. The CDR3 spans 17 residues. CDR3 region: CASSVFLGTQNTGELFF. CDR3 DNA sequence: TGCGCCAGCAGCGTATTCCTCGGGACACAGAACACCGGGGAGCTGTTTTTT.

The chain has TRBV7-2 and TRBJ1-2; D possibly corresponds to TRBD1 (6 bases). V lost 6 bases and J 8 bases, leaving 19 bases between the germline ends. Germline assignment: CDR1 SGHTA and CDR2 FQGNSA. The CDR3 has 14 amino acids. As DNA, the CDR3 is TGTGCCAGCAGAAACCCGGACAGCCGAGAGGGCTACACCTTC. It is translated as CASRNPDSREGYTF.

The chain employs TRBV6-2 or TRBV6-3 and TRBJ2-4; 7 positions agree with TRBD1. The tail of the sequence fits TRBJ2-7 better, so the J call may be wrong. The CDR3 extends over 15 amino acids. In germline, CDR1 is MNHEY, CDR2 SVGEGT. The CDR3 here is CASSIRGQATYEQYF. Written as DNA, the CDR3 is TGTGCCAGCTCGATTAGGGGGCAGGCGACCTACGAGCAGTACTTC.

A remark on this clonotype: A single base separates this from a much larger clone, so it may be a read error. The chain employs TRBV20-1 and TRBJ1-5; the D gene is possibly TRBD1 (5 bases). This CDR3 is 15 amino acids long. Germline CDR1 DFQATT, CDR2 SNEGSKA (reference sequence). CDR3 sequence: CSASHQNQGNQPQHF. In nucleotides, the CDR3 is TGCAGCGCATCCCACCAGAACCAGGGAAATCAGCCCCAGCATTTT.